Listed here is a single T cell receptor (beta chain). No antigen is known for it. The data derive from a study of CD8+CD57+ T cells in acquired aplastic anemia. Study summary: 3 to 3.5 ug was the average amount of DNA from sorted CD4+ and CD8+ cells.

V gave up 5 bases and J gave up 0 bases, with 20 bases separating them. Germline V gene lookup returns CDR1 MDHEN and CDR2 SYDVKM. The CDR3 runs 18 residues. Study findings and constraints: There were approximately 27 CD8+ CDR3 sequences that occurred in both patients and controls. With respect to CD8+ Simpson's diversity, patients and controls did not differ significantly.

TCR beta VDJ combinations and CDR3 sequences were profiled from genomic DNA. A single record per CDR3 protein comes from TCRdb applying MiXCR to the reads. Altogether some 280,000 distinct CDR3 sequences are present, roughly three fifths being singletons, with the ten largest covering roughly 8%. This chain connects TRBV28 to TRBJ2-4; tentatively, D is TRBD1 or TRBD2 (5 bases each). This sequence was found in a human donor with severe aplastic anemia or a healthy control (not recorded which). Material: sorted CD4+, CD8+, or CD8+CD57+ T cells (not recorded which) from PBMCs. The CDR3 sequence is CASSRPGARDLAKNIQYF. In DNA form, the CDR3 reads TGTGCCAGCAGTCGTCCCGGGGCCCGGGACCTAGCCAAAAACATTCAGTACTTC.